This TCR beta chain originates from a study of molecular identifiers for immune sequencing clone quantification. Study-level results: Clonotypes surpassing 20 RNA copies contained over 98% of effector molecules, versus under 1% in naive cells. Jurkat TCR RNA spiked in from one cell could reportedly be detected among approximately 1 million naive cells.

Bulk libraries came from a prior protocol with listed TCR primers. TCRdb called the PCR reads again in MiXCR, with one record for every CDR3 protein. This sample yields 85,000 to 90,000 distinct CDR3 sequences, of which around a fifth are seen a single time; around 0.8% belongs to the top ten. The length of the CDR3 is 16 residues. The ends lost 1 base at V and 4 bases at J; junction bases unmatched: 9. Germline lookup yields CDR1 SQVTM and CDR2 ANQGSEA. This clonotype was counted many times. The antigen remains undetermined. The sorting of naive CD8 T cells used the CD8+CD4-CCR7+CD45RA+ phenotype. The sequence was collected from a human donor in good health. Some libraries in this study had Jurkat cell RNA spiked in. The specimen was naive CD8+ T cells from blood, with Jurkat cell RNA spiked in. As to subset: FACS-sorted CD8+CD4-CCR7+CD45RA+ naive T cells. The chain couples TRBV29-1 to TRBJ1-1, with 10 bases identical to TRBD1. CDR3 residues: CSVEATDRGYSTEAFF. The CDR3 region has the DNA TGCAGCGTTGAAGCTACGGACAGGGGGTACAGCACTGAAGCTTTCTTT. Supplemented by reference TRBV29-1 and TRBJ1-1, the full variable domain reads SAVISQKPSRDICQRGTSLTIQCQVDSQVTMMFWYRQQPGQSLTLIATANQGSEATYESGFVIDKFPISRPNLTFSTLTVSNMSPEDSSIYLCSVEATDRGYSTEAFFGQGTRLTVV.